This entry lists 27 T cell receptor beta chains sequenced from one sample in a study of technical replicates of blood from several donors. Libraries were prepared by immunoSEQ multiplex PCR; TCRdb keeps only in-frame clonotypes and omits some of them. The sample consists of about 80,000 clones, about 96% of them appearing once. Sequences were obtained from T cells isolated from PBMCs. The origin of the receptors is a human donor in good health.

The chain employs TRBV10-3 and TRBJ2-5; tentative D call: TRBD1 (6 bases). From germline, CDR1 is ENHRY and CDR2 SYGVKD. Trimming stripped 4 bases from V and 5 bases from J, with 14 bases between. The CDR3 contains 14 residues. CDR3: CAISVTQGGETQYF. For the CDR3, the DNA is TGTGCCATCAGTGTCACACAGGGTGGGGAGACCCAGTACTTC.

A word on this clone: The junction departs from germline at one end; a sequencing error may be responsible. This chain connects TRBV19 to TRBJ1-1; unclear D gene. This CDR3 has 11 residues. CDR1 and CDR2 (germline): LNHDA, SQIVND (reference sequence). Written as DNA, the CDR3 is TGCAGACGAGTGGGCAACACTGAAGCTTTCTTT. Its protein product is CRRVGNTEAFF.

This sequence joins TRBV18 and TRBJ1-3; no clear D. The CDR3 totals 16 residues. Between the trimmed V and J ends, which lost 0 bases and 2 bases, there was a span of 11 bases. Germline CDR1 and CDR2: KGHSH and LQKENI. DNA of the CDR3: TGTGCCAGCTCACCACCGTTGGGCGGGACTGGAAACACCATATATTTT. This translates into CASSPPLGGTGNTIYF.

The V gene is TRBV9, the J gene TRBJ2-7, with TRBD1 identical over 8 bases. Germline V lookup: CDR1 SGDLS, CDR2 YYNGEE. The CDR3 contains 14 residues. Germline trimming cut 6 bases from V and 0 bases from J; bases unmatched to any gene: 5. The CDR3, as DNA: TGTGCCAGCAATAGGGGGACAGGCTCCTACGAGCAGTACTTC. Encoded protein: CASNRGTGSYEQYF.

The J gene is TRBJ1-1, the V gene TRBV7-9; 9 bases map to TRBD1. The germline gives CDR1 SEHNR, CDR2 FQNEAQ (reference sequence). CDR3 length equals 15 residues. The V gene end was trimmed by 7 bases and the J gene end by 6 bases; junction bases not matched to a gene: 12. This CDR3 reads CASTQIRDRDPEAFF. The CDR3 region has the DNA TGTGCCAGCACACAAATTCGGGACAGGGATCCTGAAGCTTTCTTT. Together with reference TRBV7-9 and TRBJ1-1, the CDR3 gives the full variable domain: DTGVSQNPRHKITKRGQNVTFRCDPISEHNRLYWYRQTLGQGPEFLTYFQNEAQLEKSRLLSDRFSAERPKGSFSTLEIQRTEQGDSAMYLCASTQIRDRDPEAFFGQGTRLTVV.

The chain combines TRBV6-6 with TRBJ2-7; TRBD1 aligns across 7 bases. The CDR3 extends over 15 amino acids. The germline V gene has CDR1 MNHNY and CDR2 SVGAGI (reference sequence). V shed 6 bases and J 3 bases; nucleotides not matched to a gene: 11. DNA of the CDR3: TGTGCCAGCAGATCATCGCCGGGACAGCTCTACGAGCAGTACTTC. Protein product: CASRSSPGQLYEQYF.

The chain recombines TRBV11-2 with TRBJ2-2; D may be TRBD2 (6 bases). In germline, CDR1 is SGHAT, CDR2 FQNNGV. The CDR3 runs 15 residues. V lost 2 bases and J 5 bases, leaving 12 bases between the germline ends. This chain's CDR3 is CASSLRGLKTGELFF. CDR3 sequence (DNA): TGTGCCAGCAGCTTACGGGGACTGAAAACCGGGGAGCTGTTTTTT.

This chain links TRBV6-5 with TRBJ1-4, with 7 nucleotides matching TRBD1. CDR1 and CDR2 (germline): MNHEY, SVGAGI. Trimming at V came to 6 bases and at J to 5 bases, leaving 6 bases not matched to a gene. The CDR3 runs 14 residues. CDR3 DNA sequence: TGTGCCAGCAGACCCGGGACAGTGAATGAAAAACTGTTTTTT. Translation gives CASRPGTVNEKLFF.

V gene TRBV7-9 combines with J gene TRBJ2-4; unclear D gene. CDR1 is SEHNR and CDR2 is FQNEAQ in the germline V gene (reference sequence). This CDR3 has 15 residues. V lost 5 bases and J 7 bases, leaving 18 bases between the germline ends. The CDR3 region is CASSLDNLAENIQYF. In nucleotides, the CDR3 is TGTGCCAGCAGCCTCGACAATCTCGCTGAGAACATTCAGTACTTC.

This chain joins TRBV30 and TRBJ1-2, with no clear D. V was cut by 5 bases and J by 5 bases, with 12 bases left in between. Germline CDR1 is GTSNPN and CDR2 is SVGIG (reference sequence). The CDR3 sequence is 12 residues long. The CDR3 sequence: CAWGLSLYGYTF. The CDR3 DNA reads as TGTGCCTGGGGGCTGTCATTGTATGGCTACACCTTC.

The CDR3 region has the DNA TGTGCCAGCAGCTGGGGCCCTCAGGGCAATCAGCCCCAGCATTTT. Amino acids: CASSWGPQGNQPQHF. V and J are TRBV27 and TRBJ1-5, with D perhaps TRBD1 (5 bases). CDR1 is MNHEY, CDR2 SMNVEV, per germline (reference sequence). The CDR3 runs 15 residues. Trimming stripped 6 bases from V and 2 bases from J, with 14 bases between.

V is TRBV5-8 and J is TRBJ2-4, with TRBD2 matching 8 bases. This CDR3 comprises 18 residues. V trimming: 2 bases; J trimming: 3 bases; junction bases outside the gene matches: 13. From germline, CDR1 is SGHTS and CDR2 YDEGEE. The DNA for the CDR3 is TGTGCCAGCAGCTTTTTTCGAGAGCGGGAGTTCGGCAAAAACATTCAGTACTTC. Translated: CASSFFREREFGKNIQYF.

The genes are TRBV30 and TRBJ2-5; 8 bases are shared with TRBD2. This CDR3 spans 14 amino acids. Losses at the gene ends were 7 bases for V and 4 bases for J; bases not matched to a gene: 11. Germline assignment: CDR1 GTSNPN and CDR2 SVGIG (reference sequence). CDR3 DNA: TGTGCCTCCAAGTTAGCGGGGTCTGTAGAGACCCAGTACTTC. It translates to CASKLAGSVETQYF.

This clone appeared once. The V and J genes are TRBV30 and TRBJ2-1, with D tentatively TRBD2 (7 bases). Per germline, CDR1 GTSNPN and CDR2 SVGIG (reference sequence). The CDR3 loop spans 12 amino acids. Trimming took off 4 bases at V and 9 bases at J, with 13 bases between the two ends. CDR3 region: CAWIQGGGEQFF. DNA for the CDR3: TGTGCCTGGATACAAGGGGGGGGTGAGCAGTTCTTC.

The rearrangement uses TRBV11-2 and TRBJ1-5, with D unresolved. CDR3 size: 13 residues. With 6 bases removed from V and 6 bases from J, the gap between germline ends came to 12 bases. Germline V lookup: CDR1 SGHAT, CDR2 FQNNGV. The DNA for the CDR3 is TGTGCCAGCAGTCCGGGTCGGGGTCAGCCCCAGCATTTT. Residues: CASSPGRGQPQHF.

The sample holds a few counts of this clone. The chain is built from TRBV7-9 and TRBJ1-1; maybe TRBD1 (6 bases). The CDR3 contains 14 residues. Trimming cost V 5 bases and J 3 bases, with 13 bases left between them. Germline loops: CDR1 SEHNR, CDR2 FQNEAQ (reference sequence). This CDR3 reads CASSIQGYDTEAFF. CDR3 nucleotide sequence: TGTGCCAGCAGCATACAGGGATACGACACTGAAGCTTTCTTT.

V and J are TRBV29-1 and TRBJ1-2; 8 nucleotides align to TRBD1. The ends lost 3 bases at V and 2 bases at J; junction bases unmatched: 2. Germline V gene sequence: CDR1 SQVTM, CDR2 ANQGSEA. The CDR3 consists of 13 residues. The CDR3 nucleotides are TGCAGCGTTGACCACAGGGGGAACTATGGCTACACCTTC. Translated: CSVDHRGNYGYTF. Complete variable domain (other parts from reference TRBV29-1 and TRBJ1-2): SAVISQKPSRDICQRGTSLTIQCQVDSQVTMMFWYRQQPGQSLTLIATANQGSEATYESGFVIDKFPISRPNLTFSTLTVSNMSPEDSSIYLCSVDHRGNYGYTFGSGTRLTVV.

The chain combines TRBV7-3 with TRBJ2-1, with 10 bases matching TRBD2. Germline V gene sequence: CDR1 SGHTA, CDR2 FQGTGA. The V and J ends lost 5 bases and 8 bases, in that order; junction bases with no gene match: 9. The CDR3 is 15 amino acids. The CDR3 nucleotides read TGTGCCAGCAGCGACGAGCGGGAGGGCCCTTATGAGCAGTTCTTC. It is translated as CASSDEREGPYEQFF.

V gene TRBV7-9 combines with J gene TRBJ2-7; D possibly corresponds to TRBD1 (6 bases). CDR1 and CDR2 from the germline V gene are SEHNR and FQNEAQ (reference sequence). Trimming stripped 5 bases from V and 0 bases from J, with 8 bases between. This CDR3 comprises 13 residues. The CDR3 DNA reads TGTGCCAGCAGCCCGGGACACTCCTACGAGCAGTACTTC. It yields the protein CASSPGHSYEQYF.

The chain recombines TRBV2 with TRBJ2-1, with 7 bases fitting TRBD2. The CDR3 runs 13 residues. Germline lookup yields CDR1 SNHLY and CDR2 FYNNEI. V dropped 4 bases and J dropped 8; count of bases not matched to a gene: 5. In nucleotides, the CDR3 is TGTGCCAGCAGTGGGAGACTAGCCTATGAGCAGTTCTTC. It specifies CASSGRLAYEQFF. The whole variable domain, remainder taken from reference TRBV2 and TRBJ2-1, is EPEVTQTPSHQVTQMGQEVILRCVPISNHLYFYWYRQILGQKVEFLVSFYNNEISEKSEIFDDQFSVERPDGSNFTLKIRSTKLEDSAMYFCASSGRLAYEQFFGPGTRLTVL.

This clone was counted between two and nine times. The chain is built from TRBV29-1 and TRBJ1-2; no firm D call. V shed 4 bases and J shed 6 bases, with 6 bases lying between them. The CDR3 runs to 10 residues. Germline V gene sequence: CDR1 SQVTM, CDR2 ANQGSEA. The CDR3 DNA follows: TGCAGCGTTGCGGAGGATGGCTACACCTTC. Its translation: CSVAEDGYTF.

The chain joins TRBV19 to TRBJ1-4, with TRBD1 matching over 9 bases. This CDR3 spans 16 amino acids. With V trimmed by 0 bases and J by 8 bases, 7 bases remained unmatched. Germline-derived CDR1 and CDR2 are LNHDA and SQIVND (reference sequence). The CDR3 sequence is CASSIDPGQGEEKLFF. Written as DNA, the CDR3 is TGTGCCAGTAGTATAGATCCGGGACAGGGAGAAGAAAAACTGTTTTTT.

J is TRBJ2-2 and V is TRBV21-1; the table's D gene call, TRBD1, was not cross checked with the DNA. TRBV21-1 constitutes a pseudogene. The CDR3 contains 13 residues. The CDR3 DNA follows: TGTGCCAGCAGCCCTAAGGACAGGCGGGAGCTGTTTTTT. This gives the protein CASSPKDRRELFF.

V and J are TRBV5-1 and TRBJ1-2; D unresolved. Germline CDR1 SGHRS, CDR2 YFSETQ. The CDR3 extends over 12 amino acids. V dropped 0 bases and J dropped 6 bases, with 6 bases sitting between them. The CDR3: CASSLATDGYTF. CDR3 nucleotides: TGCGCCAGCAGCTTGGCTACGGATGGCTACACCTTC.

The rearrangement joins TRBV29-1 to TRBJ2-7; 8 bases align to TRBD1. CDR3 length: 13 residues. The V gene's germline CDR1 is SQVTM and CDR2 ANQGSEA. V lost 6 bases, J lost 3 bases, and 7 bases stayed unmatched. CDR3 in amino acids: CSVVTGTGYEQYF. The CDR3, as DNA: TGCAGCGTCGTAACCGGGACAGGCTACGAGCAGTACTTC.

J is TRBJ2-3 and V is TRBV7-6; no firm D call. CDR3 length: 14 amino acids. The V gene lost 4 bases and the J gene lost 3 bases, with 11 bases spanning the gap. Germline V CDR1 and CDR2: SGHVS, FNYEAQ. CDR3 sequence reads: CASSSVVTTDTQYF. In nucleotides, the CDR3 is TGTGCCAGCAGCTCCGTGGTTACTACAGATACGCAGTATTTT.

This sequence joins TRBV6-5 and TRBJ1-4; 7 positions agree with TRBD1. Germline-derived CDR1 and CDR2 are MNHEY and SVGAGI. CDR3 size: 14 residues. Trimming cost V 8 bases and J 8 bases; bases outside gene matches: 11. CDR3 coding DNA: TGTGCCAGCTCCAAGGACAGGCTGTCCGAAAAACTGTTTTTT. Translating gives CASSKDRLSEKLFF.